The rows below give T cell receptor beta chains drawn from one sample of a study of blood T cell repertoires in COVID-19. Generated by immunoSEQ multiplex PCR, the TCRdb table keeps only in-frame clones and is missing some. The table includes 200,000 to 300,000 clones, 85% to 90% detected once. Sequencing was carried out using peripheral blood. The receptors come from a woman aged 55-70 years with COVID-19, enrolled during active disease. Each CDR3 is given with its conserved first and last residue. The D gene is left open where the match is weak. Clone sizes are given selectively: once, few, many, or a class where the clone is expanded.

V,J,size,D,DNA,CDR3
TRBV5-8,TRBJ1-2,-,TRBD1,TGTGCCAGCAGCCCGACAGGGTATGGCTACACCTTC,CASSPTGYGYTF
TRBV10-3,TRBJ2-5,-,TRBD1,TGTGCCATCAGCCCGGGACAGGCATTCCAAGAGACCCAGTACTTC,CAISPGQAFQETQYF
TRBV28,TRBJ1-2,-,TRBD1,TGTGCCAGCAGCAGACAGGGAGTTGGAGGCTATGGCTACACCTTC,CASSRQGVGGYGYTF
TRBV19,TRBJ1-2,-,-,TGTGCCAGTAGTATGGAGGTCAGAAGGAGCGGCTACACCTTC,CASSMEVRRSGYTF
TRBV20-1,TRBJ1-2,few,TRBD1,TGCAGTGCTAGTGTTCCACAGGGGCATGGCTACACCTTC,CSASVPQGHGYTF
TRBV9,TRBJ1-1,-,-,TGTGCCAGCAGCCGTCAAGCGGGAGTAAACACTGAAGCTTTCTTT,CASSRQAGVNTEAFF
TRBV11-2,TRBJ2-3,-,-,TGTGCCAGCGGTCAGTCCAGGGTCTACCCCTGGGATGGTACGCAGTATTTT,CASGQSRVYPWDGTQYF
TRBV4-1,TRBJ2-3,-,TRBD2,TGCGCCAGCAGCTCCGGGACTAGCGGCACAGATACGCAGTATTTT,CASSSGTSGTDTQYF
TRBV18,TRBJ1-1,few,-,TGTGCCAGCTCACCAGGACAGCTCATGAACACTGAAGCTTTCTTT,CASSPGQLMNTEAFF
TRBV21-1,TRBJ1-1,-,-,TGTGCCAGCAGCAAAGGAGGGAACAGGGTAAACACTGAAGCTTTCTTT,CASSKGGNRVNTEAFF
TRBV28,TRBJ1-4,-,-,TGTGCCAGCACTATTGCAACTAATGAAAAACTGTTTTTT,CASTIATNEKLFF
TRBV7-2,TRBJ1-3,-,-,TGTGCCAGCAGCTTAGTCAGGGCAGGCTCTGGAAACACCATATATTTT,CASSLVRAGSGNTIYF
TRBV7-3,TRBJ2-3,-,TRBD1,TGTGCCAGCAGCTTCCAAATATCACGCTCACAGGGGCCGGTTGGCACAGATACGCAGTATTTT,CASSFQISRSQGPVGTDTQYF
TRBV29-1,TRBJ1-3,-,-,TGCAGCGTTGAACCTAACTCTGGAAACACCATATATTTT,CSVEPNSGNTIYF
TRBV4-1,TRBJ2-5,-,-,TGCGCCAGCAGCCAAGGTTTCCAGCAAGAGACCCAGTACTTC,CASSQGFQQETQYF
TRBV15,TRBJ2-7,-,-,TGTGCCACCAGCCCCTGGGGGGGCCTTGGGAACGAGCAGTACTTC,CATSPWGGLGNEQYF
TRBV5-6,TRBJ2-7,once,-,TGTGCCAGCAGCCCCCCTTACTCCTACGAGCAGTACTTC,CASSPPYSYEQYF
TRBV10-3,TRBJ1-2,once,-,TGTGCCATCAGTGAGTCGTCAAAGAGAGGCTACACCTTC,CAISESSKRGYTF
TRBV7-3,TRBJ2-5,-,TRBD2,TGTGCCAGCAGCTTAGGGCCAGCGGGAGGAGGAGAGACCCAGTACTTC,CASSLGPAGGGETQYF
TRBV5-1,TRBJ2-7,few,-,TGCGCCAGCAGCGCTTTTAGCGAGAGCTCCTACGAGCAGTACTTC,CASSAFSESSYEQYF
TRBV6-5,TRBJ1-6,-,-,TGTGCCAGCAGTTACGCCAGGTCATCAGGTTCACCCCTCCACTTT,CASSYARSSGSPLHF
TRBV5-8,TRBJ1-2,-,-,TGTGCCAGCAGCTTGGGGCAGGGTGTGGCCTATGGCTACACCTTC,CASSLGQGVAYGYTF
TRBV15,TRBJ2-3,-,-,TGTGCCACCAGCAGAGAGGGACTCATCACAGATACGCAGTATTTT,CATSREGLITDTQYF
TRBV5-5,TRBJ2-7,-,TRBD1,TGTGCCAGCAGCTTGGTCCGGACAGGGGGCTGGCTTACAACCTACGAGCAGTACTTC,CASSLVRTGGWLTTYEQYF
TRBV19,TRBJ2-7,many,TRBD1,TGTGCCAGTAGTAAGAAGGGACAGGGACTCTACGAGCAGTACTTC,CASSKKGQGLYEQYF
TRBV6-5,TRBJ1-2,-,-,TGTGCCAGCAGTAGGATATATGGAGGGGCCTATGGCTACACCTTC,CASSRIYGGAYGYTF
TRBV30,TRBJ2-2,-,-,TGTGCCTGGACCAATTCATTGAACACCGGGGAGCTGTTTTTT,CAWTNSLNTGELFF
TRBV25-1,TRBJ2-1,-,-,TGTGCCAGCAGTGAGAGCGGGCACACCGCCTACAATGAGCAGTTCTTC,CASSESGHTAYNEQFF